These 22 T cell receptor beta chains share one sample of origin, sequenced in a study of CD8 T cells in Susac syndrome. Reverse transcription of roughly 0.5 to 1 ug RNA used random hexamers. Using its own MiXCR run on the immunoSEQ multiplex PCR reads, TCRdb lists one record per CDR3 protein. The sample has around 280,000 distinct CDR3 sequences, approximately 85% seen once; the top ten hold approximately 0.11%. Sequenced input: CD8+ T cells from PBMCs. Source of these receptors: a human donor with multiple sclerosis.

The rearrangement joins TRBV12-3 or TRBV12-4 to TRBJ2-1; 9 positions agree with TRBD1. This CDR3 spans 16 amino acids. With V trimmed by 7 bases and J by 8 bases, 15 bases remained unmatched. In nucleotides, the CDR3 is TGTGCCAGCACCAGACCGGGACAGGGACTTCTCGATGAGCAGTTCTTC. It specifies CASTRPGQGLLDEQFF.

The V and J genes are TRBV27 and TRBJ2-5; D unclear. V lost 0 bases and J lost 3, with 11 bases in between. The CDR3 spans 15 residues. Germline assignment: CDR1 MNHEY and CDR2 SMNVEV (reference sequence). The CDR3 DNA follows: TGTGCCAGCAGTTTATCGGGCAGGTCCAAAGAGACCCAGTACTTC. This sequence encodes CASSLSGRSKETQYF.

In its sample, this clonotype was seen once. This chain uses TRBV20-1 with TRBJ2-7; TRBD1 aligns across 8 bases. The V gene end was trimmed by 5 bases and the J gene end by 3 bases; junction bases not matched to a gene: 0. The germline V gene has CDR1 DFQATT and CDR2 SNEGSKA (reference sequence). The CDR3 extends over 11 amino acids. CDR3: CSAGQGYEQYF. The CDR3 DNA sequence: TGCAGTGCTGGACAGGGCTACGAGCAGTACTTC.

The rearrangement uses TRBV7-6 and TRBJ1-3; D is unresolved. The CDR3 is 17 amino acids. Germline CDR1 is SGHVS and CDR2 is FNYEAQ. The V and J ends lost 0 bases and 0 bases respectively, with 12 bases between them. DNA of the CDR3: TGTGCCAGCAGCTTAGCATTTTCGGGGAGCTCTGGAAACACCATATATTTT. It encodes CASSLAFSGSSGNTIYF. The variable domain in full, completed from reference TRBV7-6 and TRBJ1-3, reads GAGVSQSPRYKVTKRGQDVALRCDPISGHVSLYWYRQALGQGPEFLTYFNYEAQQDKSGLPNDRFSAERPEGSISTLTIQRTEQRDSAMYRCASSLAFSGSSGNTIYFGEGSWLTVV.

The chain carries TRBV20-1 and TRBJ2-7; 7 nucleotides match TRBD2. This CDR3 has 13 residues. Losses at the gene ends were 6 bases for V and 2 bases for J; bases not matched to a gene: 7. Germline values: CDR1 DFQATT, CDR2 SNEGSKA (reference sequence). The CDR3 spells CSALLANAYEQYF. In DNA, the CDR3 is TGCAGTGCCCTACTAGCGAACGCCTACGAGCAGTACTTC.

This clonotype was seen once. The chain combines TRBV5-6 with TRBJ2-1, with 8 positions matching TRBD1. Germline trimming cut 4 bases from V and 2 bases from J; bases unmatched to any gene: 5. CDR1 and CDR2 (germline): SGHDT, YYEEEE. The CDR3 length is 15 residues. CDR3 protein: CASSSQGQAYNEQFF. CDR3 nucleotides: TGTGCCAGCAGCAGCCAGGGACAGGCCTACAATGAGCAGTTCTTC. The variable domain in full, with the rest retrieved from reference TRBV5-6 and TRBJ2-1, is DAGVTQSPTHLIKTRGQQVTLRCSPKSGHDTVSWYQQALGQGPQFIFQYYEEEERQRGNFPDRFSGHQFPNYSSELNVNALLLGDSALYLCASSSQGQAYNEQFFGPGTRLTVL.

The chain employs TRBV7-9 and TRBJ1-2; the match to TRBD1 covers 9 bases. The CDR3 contains 15 residues. V lost 5 bases and J lost 4; bases outside the gene matches: 8. Germline CDR1 SEHNR, CDR2 FQNEAQ (reference sequence). The CDR3 sequence: CASSPGTGWVYGYTF. The CDR3 DNA reads as TGTGCCAGCAGCCCTGGGACAGGGTGGGTCTATGGCTACACCTTC.

This chain links TRBV7-9 with TRBJ2-7; 7 bases fit TRBD2. The V and J ends lost 4 bases and 2 bases, in that order; junction bases with no gene match: 5. Germline V gene data show CDR1 as SEHNR and CDR2 as FQNEAQ (reference sequence). The CDR3 sequence is 14 residues long. CDR3 sequence (DNA): TGTGCCAGCAGCTCAGCGGGATTTCCCTACGAGCAGTACTTC. Protein product: CASSSAGFPYEQYF. Complete variable domain (other parts from reference TRBV7-9 and TRBJ2-7): DTGVSQNPRHKITKRGQNVTFRCDPISEHNRLYWYRQTLGQGPEFLTYFQNEAQLEKSRLLSDRFSAERPKGSFSTLEIQRTEQGDSAMYLCASSSAGFPYEQYFGPGTRLTVT.

The chain combines TRBV3-1 with TRBJ1-1; TRBD1 matches at 7 bases. This CDR3 region has 16 residues. Germline V gene sequence: CDR1 LGHDT, CDR2 YNNKEL (reference sequence). The V gene end was trimmed by 4 bases and the J gene end by 5 bases; junction bases not matched to a gene: 13. The CDR3 nucleotides read TGTGCCAGCAGCCCCAGCAGGGGGGACCGAGGGACTGAAGCTTTCTTT. Protein sequence: CASSPSRGDRGTEAFF.

This clonotype appeared a few times. CDR3 protein: CAISASRGNYEQYF. DNA for the CDR3: TGTGCCATCAGTGCAAGTCGAGGAAACTACGAGCAGTACTTC. The chain has TRBV10-3 and TRBJ2-7; no clear D gene. Trimming took off 4 bases at V and 3 bases at J, with 13 bases between the two ends. The CDR3 is 14 residues long. The V gene's germline CDR1 is ENHRY and CDR2 SYGVKD.

This chain connects TRBV27 to TRBJ2-1; TRBD2 aligns across 14 bases. The CDR3 consists of 17 residues. V gave up 7 bases and J gave up 4 bases; unmatched junction bases: 9. Germline-derived CDR1 and CDR2 are MNHEY and SMNVEV (reference sequence). The DNA of the CDR3 is TGTGCCAGCATGACTAGCGGGAGGGCCTACTTTTACAATGAGCAGTTCTTC. This translates into CASMTSGRAYFYNEQFF.

The chain couples TRBV11-2 to TRBJ2-7, with 9 bases fitting TRBD2. The CDR3 runs to 17 residues. With V trimmed by 0 bases and J by 3 bases, 9 bases remained unmatched. The germline V gene has CDR1 SGHAT and CDR2 FQNNGV. CDR3 residues: CASSLEGRASGIYEQYF. CDR3 nucleotide sequence: TGTGCCAGCAGCTTAGAAGGGCGGGCTAGCGGGATCTACGAGCAGTACTTC.

V is TRBV5-1 and J is TRBJ1-1, with 10 bases that match TRBD1. V lost 3 bases to trimming and J lost 3 bases; unmatched junction nucleotides: 5. Germline assignment: CDR1 SGHRS and CDR2 YFSETQ. The CDR3 loop spans 15 amino acids. This chain's CDR3 is CASSSGQGTDTEAFF. CDR3 coding DNA: TGCGCCAGCAGCTCGGGACAGGGGACGGACACTGAAGCTTTCTTT.

The CDR3 spells CASSLAPTPQHTQYF. CDR3 DNA sequence: TGTGCCAGCAGTTTGGCGCCCACCCCACAGCATACGCAGTATTTT. This chain uses TRBV12-3 or TRBV12-4 with TRBJ2-3; D not resolved. V dropped 3 bases and J dropped 7 bases, with 17 bases sitting between them. The CDR3 is 15 amino acids.

This clonotype turned up a few times. V gene TRBV28 combines with J gene TRBJ1-5; the D is unclear. The CDR3 has 14 amino acids. Germline assignment: CDR1 MDHEN and CDR2 SYDVKM. V gave up 1 base and J gave up 3 bases, with 7 bases separating them. For the CDR3, the DNA is TGTGCCAGCAGTTTATCGGGGAACAATCAGCCCCAGCATTTT. Translation: CASSLSGNNQPQHF.

This rearrangement joins TRBV2 to TRBJ1-1, with D possibly matching TRBD1 (6 bases). The CDR3 loop spans 14 amino acids. The V gene's germline CDR1 is SNHLY and CDR2 FYNNEI. V was clipped by 6 bases and J by 0 bases, with 11 bases between them. The CDR3 region has the DNA TGTGCCAGCAGCCAGGGGCAGGTGAACACTGAAGCTTTCTTT. Translating it yields CASSQGQVNTEAFF. The entire variable domain, with the rest obtained from reference TRBV2 and TRBJ1-1, is as follows: EPEVTQTPSHQVTQMGQEVILRCVPISNHLYFYWYRQILGQKVEFLVSFYNNEISEKSEIFDDQFSVERPDGSNFTLKIRSTKLEDSAMYFCASSQGQVNTEAFFGQGTRLTVV.

This chain joins TRBV25-1 and TRBJ2-3; D is possibly TRBD1 or TRBD2 (5 bases each). CDR3 length: 14 residues. The V end lost 2 bases, the J end lost 6 bases, and 12 bases lay between the germline ends. Germline V gives CDR1 MGHDK, CDR2 SYGVNS. The CDR3 nucleotides are TGTGCCAGCAGTGAACCGGGGCTCCAGGATACGCAGTATTTT. Translated, it gives CASSEPGLQDTQYF.

This clonotype was counted once. This chain joins TRBV27 and TRBJ2-7; no firm D call. Trimming removed 6 bases from V and 7 bases from J, with 10 bases in between. This CDR3 contains 11 residues. Per the germline V gene, CDR1 is MNHEY and CDR2 is SMNVEV (reference sequence). CDR3 sequence reads: CASRIRHEQYF. The CDR3 DNA is TGTGCCAGCAGAATCCGTCATGAGCAGTACTTC.

The rearrangement uses TRBV7-9 and TRBJ1-1; tentative D call: TRBD1 (5 bases). Per germline, CDR1 SEHNR and CDR2 FQNEAQ (reference sequence). V dropped 8 bases and J dropped 8 bases, with 12 bases sitting between them. The CDR3 runs to 11 residues. CDR3: CASGWTKEAFF. The CDR3 DNA is TGTGCCAGCGGTTGGACAAAAGAAGCTTTCTTT.

The CDR3: CSASPGSYGYTF. In nucleotides, the CDR3 is TGCAGTGCTAGCCCGGGATCCTATGGCTACACCTTC. The chain has TRBV20-1 and TRBJ1-2; D is undetermined. The V gene's germline CDR1 is DFQATT and CDR2 SNEGSKA (reference sequence). V lost 3 bases and J lost 4, with 9 bases in between. There are 12 residues in the CDR3.

This sequence joins TRBV9 and TRBJ1-1; D gene uncertain. This CDR3 region has 13 residues. V lost 4 bases and J lost 4, with 11 bases in between. Germline-derived CDR1 and CDR2 are SGDLS and YYNGEE. Here the CDR3 reads CASSSDPATEAFF. The DNA for the CDR3 is TGTGCCAGCAGCTCCGACCCGGCCACTGAAGCTTTCTTT.

This chain connects TRBV12-3 or TRBV12-4 to TRBJ1-2; D is unresolved. The CDR3 runs 12 residues. The ends were cut back, 3 bases at V and 6 bases at J, with 8 bases in the middle. The CDR3 coding sequence is TGTGCCAGCAGTTTTCGGGGAGATGGCTACACCTTC. Protein product: CASSFRGDGYTF.